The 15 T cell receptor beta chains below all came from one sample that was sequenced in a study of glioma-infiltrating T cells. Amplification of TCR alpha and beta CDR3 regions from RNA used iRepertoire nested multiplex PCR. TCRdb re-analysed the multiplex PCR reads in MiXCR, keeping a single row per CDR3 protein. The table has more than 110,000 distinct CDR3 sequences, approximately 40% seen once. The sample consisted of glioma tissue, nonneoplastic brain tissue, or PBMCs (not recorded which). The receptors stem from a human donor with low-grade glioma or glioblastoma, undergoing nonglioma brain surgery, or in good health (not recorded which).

The CDR3 reads CASSFGLAGETQYF. CDR3 bases: TGTGCCAGCAGCTTTGGACTAGCGGGGGAGACCCAGTACTTC. The chain links TRBV11-2 to TRBJ2-5; TRBD2 aligns across 12 bases. The V and J ends lost 3 bases and 5 bases, in that order; junction bases with no gene match: 1. Germline values: CDR1 SGHAT, CDR2 FQNNGV. The CDR3 runs 14 residues.

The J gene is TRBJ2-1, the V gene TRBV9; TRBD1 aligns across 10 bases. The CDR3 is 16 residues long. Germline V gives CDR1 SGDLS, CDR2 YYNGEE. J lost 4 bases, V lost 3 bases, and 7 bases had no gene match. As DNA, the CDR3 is TGTGCCAGCAGCGCCTACGGACAGGGGGGTTACAATGAGCAGTTCTTC. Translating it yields CASSAYGQGGYNEQFF.

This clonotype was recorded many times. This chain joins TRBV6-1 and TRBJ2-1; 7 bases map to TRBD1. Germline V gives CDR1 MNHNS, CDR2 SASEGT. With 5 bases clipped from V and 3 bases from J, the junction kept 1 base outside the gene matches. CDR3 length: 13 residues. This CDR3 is CASSWDSYNEQFF. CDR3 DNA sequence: TGTGCCAGCAGTTGGGACAGCTACAATGAGCAGTTCTTC.

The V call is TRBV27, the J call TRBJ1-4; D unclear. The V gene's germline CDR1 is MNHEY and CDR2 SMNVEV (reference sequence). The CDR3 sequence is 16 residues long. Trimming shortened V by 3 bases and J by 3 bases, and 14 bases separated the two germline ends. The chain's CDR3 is CASSLYRHNANEKLFF. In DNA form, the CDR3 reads TGTGCCAGCAGTTTGTATAGACACAATGCTAATGAAAAACTGTTTTTT.

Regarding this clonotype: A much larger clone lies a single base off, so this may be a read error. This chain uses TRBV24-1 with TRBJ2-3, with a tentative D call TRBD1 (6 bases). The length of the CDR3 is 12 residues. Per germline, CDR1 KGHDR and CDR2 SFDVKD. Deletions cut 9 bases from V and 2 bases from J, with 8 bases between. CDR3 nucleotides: TGTGCCACCGCAGGGGACACAGATACGCAGTATTTT. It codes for CATAGDTDTQYF.

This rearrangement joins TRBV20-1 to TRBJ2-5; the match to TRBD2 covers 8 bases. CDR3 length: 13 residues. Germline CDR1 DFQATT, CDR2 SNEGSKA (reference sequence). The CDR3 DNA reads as TGCGGGGGCAGGACTAGCCTCCAAGAGACCCAGTACTTC. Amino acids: CGGRTSLQETQYF.

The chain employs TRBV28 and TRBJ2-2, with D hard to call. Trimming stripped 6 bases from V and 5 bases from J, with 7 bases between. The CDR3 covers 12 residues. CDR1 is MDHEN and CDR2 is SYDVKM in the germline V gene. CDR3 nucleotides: TGTGCCAGCAGCCTCGAAACCGGGGAGCTGTTTTTT. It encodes CASSLETGELFF. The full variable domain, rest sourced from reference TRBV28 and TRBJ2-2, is DVKVTQSSRYLVKRTGEKVFLECVQDMDHENMFWYRQDPGLGLRLIYFSYDVKMKEKGDIPEGYSVSREKKERFSLILESASTNQTSMYLCASSLETGELFFGEGSRLTVL.

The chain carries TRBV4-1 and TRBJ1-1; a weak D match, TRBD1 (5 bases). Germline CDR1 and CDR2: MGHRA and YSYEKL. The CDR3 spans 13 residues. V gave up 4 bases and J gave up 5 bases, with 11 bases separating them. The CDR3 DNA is TGCGCCAGCAGCCCACGGGACGGGACTGAAGCTTTCTTT. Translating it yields CASSPRDGTEAFF.

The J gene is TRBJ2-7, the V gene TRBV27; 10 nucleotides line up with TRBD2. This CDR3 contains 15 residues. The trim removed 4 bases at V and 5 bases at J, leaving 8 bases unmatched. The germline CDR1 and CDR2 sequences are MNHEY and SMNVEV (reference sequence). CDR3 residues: CASSYSSGRPHEQYF. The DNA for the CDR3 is TGTGCCAGCAGTTATTCTAGCGGGAGACCCCACGAGCAGTACTTC.

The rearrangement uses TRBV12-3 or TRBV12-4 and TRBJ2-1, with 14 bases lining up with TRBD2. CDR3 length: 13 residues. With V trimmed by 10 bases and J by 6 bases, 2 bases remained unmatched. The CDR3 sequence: CAIGTSGGNEQFF. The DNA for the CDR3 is TGTGCCATTGGGACTAGCGGGGGCAATGAGCAGTTCTTC.

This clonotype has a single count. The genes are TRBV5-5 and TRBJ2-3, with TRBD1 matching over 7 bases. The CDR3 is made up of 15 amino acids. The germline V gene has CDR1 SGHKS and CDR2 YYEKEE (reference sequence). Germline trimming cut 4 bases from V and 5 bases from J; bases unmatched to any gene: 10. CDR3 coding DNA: TGTGCCAGCAGCGCGCGACAGGGTTCGGGAGATACGCAGTATTTT. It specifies CASSARQGSGDTQYF.

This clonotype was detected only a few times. Here the CDR3 DNA reads TGTGCCAGCCTTGCGGGGTTGCACACTGAAGCTTTCTTT. It yields the protein CASLAGLHTEAFF. The chain combines TRBV6-1 with TRBJ1-1; no clear D. Germline values: CDR1 MNHNS, CDR2 SASEGT. Deletions cut 8 bases from V and 3 bases from J, with 13 bases between. The CDR3 is made up of 13 amino acids.

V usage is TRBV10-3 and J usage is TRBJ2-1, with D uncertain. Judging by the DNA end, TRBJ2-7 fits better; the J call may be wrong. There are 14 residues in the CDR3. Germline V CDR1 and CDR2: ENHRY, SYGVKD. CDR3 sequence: CAISEPTLYNEQYF. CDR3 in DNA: TGTGCCATCAGTGAGCCGACCCTTTACAATGAGCAGTACTTC.

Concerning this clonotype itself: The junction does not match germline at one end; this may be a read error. This CDR3 is CAISVEGYEQYF. CDR3 nucleotide sequence: TGTGCCATCAGTGTAGAAGGCTACGAGCAGTACTTC. This chain connects TRBV6-1 to TRBJ2-7, with D unresolved. The CDR3 loop spans 12 amino acids. The germline gives CDR1 MNHNS, CDR2 SASEGT.

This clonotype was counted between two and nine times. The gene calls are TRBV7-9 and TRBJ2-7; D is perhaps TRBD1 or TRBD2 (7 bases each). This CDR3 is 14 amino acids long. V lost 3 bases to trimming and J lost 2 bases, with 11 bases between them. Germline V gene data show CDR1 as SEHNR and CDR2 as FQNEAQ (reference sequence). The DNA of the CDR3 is TGTGCCAGCAGCTTTGCAGGGGGGGCCTACGAGCAGTACTTC. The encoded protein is CASSFAGGAYEQYF.